This T cell receptor (beta chain) was sequenced in a study of STAT5B mutations in CD4+ large granular lymphocyte leukemia (dated by TCRdb to between 2022 and 2023). For context, the study as a whole: Among the healthy controls, the CDR3 'QG' motif was associated with a particular HLA allele. TCRbeta repertoires of CD4+ T-cell large granular lymphocyte leukemia patients were compared with those of healthy blood donors. Flow cytometry on FACSCanto II or FACSVerse confirmed that purified fractions exceeded 95% purity among lymphocytes.

The immunoSEQ assay at survey resolution was used to sequence TCRbeta rearrangements from genomic DNA. In the authors' own workflow: In the TCR sequencing data, the smallest productive clonotype frequency that could be detected was 2.59 x 10-5. Analyses included only productive TCRbeta rearrangements, meaning complete and in-frame sequences. The clonality of each sample was calculated as Simpson clonality in the immunoSEQ Analyzer version 3.0. Clones were categorized by frequency as very rare, small, medium, large (1-20%) or hyperexpanded (>20%). Generation probabilities were estimated with OLGA 1.2.3, V-gene circos plots were generated with VDJtools, specificities were searched for in VDJdb, and CDR3 motifs were identified with GLIPH. The clones in this table, taken by TCRdb from immuneACCESS, are in-frame only. Not every clone is retained; where verified, under half of the shortfall comes from an unresolved V gene, and the cause of the rest is unknown. Clone size and the V and J calls come from that table; the DNA yielded D and trimming. For this sample there are tens of thousands of clones; approximately 79% appear just once. The top ten hold roughly 6.2% of the sample.

As for this clone: Its specific antigen is unknown. Base qualities are not recorded, but no much larger clone differs from it by a single base.

Measured from the cysteine to the phenylalanine, the CDR3 is 16 residues long. Just the 48-base CDR3 DNA is kept, in frame starting at base 1. The trim is 0 bases for V and 7 bases for J, with a gap of 16 bases between the germline ends. CDR1 and CDR2 were assigned from the germline V gene (reference sequence) as MNHEY and SMNVEV. Broad study findings and their caveats: Enrichment of TRBV06-family usage was observed among the top patient clones (8/27) relative to healthy controls (2/35). CD4-sorted patient repertoires appeared more clonal than healthy CD4+ repertoires, and this difference persisted after removing the putative leukemic clones. The data were not HLA-matched, and the higher clonality in CD4+ T-LGLL than in CD8+ T-LGLL could be due to the relatively small sample size. Main leukemic clonotypes were private to each patient, although roughly 25% of the main leukemic clonotypes were found at low frequency in the non-leukemic repertoires of other patients.

Buffy coats from around 37 blood donors, supplied by the Finnish Red Cross blood service, were used as healthy controls. All TCR-sequenced material derived from peripheral blood: patient blood samples and healthy donor buffy coats. Peripheral blood mononuclear cells were isolated by Ficoll-Hypaque gradient centrifugation. For the healthy controls, CD4+ cells were obtained from buffy coats by magnetic purification. The Gentra Puregene Cell and Tissue kit was used for genomic DNA extraction, and quantification was performed on a Qubit 2.0 fluorometer. The chain uses TRBV27 and TRBJ2-1, with the identity of the D gene unclear. The sequencing sample was made of CD4+ T cells from blood buffy coats. The source of this sequence is a human donor in good health. The bases read TGTGCCAGCAGTTTATCAGCAGGCTACCCTGTAAATGAGCAGTTCTTC. Its coded protein is CASSLSAGYPVNEQFF.